This TCR beta chain was recorded in a study of T cell changes during pregnancy in multiple sclerosis (dated by TCRdb to 2018 to 2020). Context from the whole study: Changes in the T cell repertoire over the course of pregnancy were examined in this study in women with multiple sclerosis.

The library came from the immunoSEQ multiplex PCR assay. Here the immuneACCESS table is served through TCRdb, limited to in-frame sequences with V and J called. Missing clones are a known gap in these copies; in checked studies unresolved V genes cover under half, and the rest lacks a known reason. The sample includes about 49,000 clones, with around 91% observed a single time. The top ten hold less than 6.5% of the sample. Worth noting for this clone: This clone's antigen is unknown. No base quality values were provided; no much bigger clone lies one nucleotide off.

Including cysteine and phenylalanine, the CDR3 has 12 amino acids. Only the CDR3 region is kept as DNA, spanning 36 bases read in frame from base 1. CDR1 SGHTA and CDR2 FQGTGA are derived from the germline V gene. V sheds 4 bases and J sheds 6 bases, leaving 6 bases between their ends. Sequences were derived from peripheral blood, sampled after pregnancy. The chain is encoded by TRBV7-3 joined to TRBJ2-2; TRBD1 is perhaps the D gene, given 6 matching bases. The receptor's source is a female donor in good health, enrolled as a control in a pregnancy study. The nucleotides read TGTGCCAGCAGCTCAGGGGCCGGGGAGCTGTTTTTT. Its product reads: CASSSGAGELFF.